This TCR beta chain was obtained from a study of blood T cells in healthy people across ages. General study results and limits: Possibly confounding the expanded clonotype changes was the fact that donor CMV status was unknown.

This clonotype was observed a single time. Antigen specificity is unknown. Germline V gene data show CDR1 as MGHRA and CDR2 as YSYEKL. The CDR3 sequence is 15 residues long. Trimming removed 1 base from V and 3 bases from J, with 11 bases in between. With a J-beta primer mix and a sample-barcoded 5' primer, a second PCR ran about 7 to 12 cycles. Each cDNA molecule received a tag from a template-switch adaptor that had 12 random nucleotides. MiXCR was run by TCRdb on the 5' RACE reads, yielding one entry per CDR3 protein. The sample contains approximately 960,000 distinct CDR3 sequences, 25% to 35% of which appear only once. This sample also belongs to another study, concerning T cells of mothers and their children. From that second work: Material was donated by three healthy Caucasian mothers and their six children. Microchimeric T cell clones that persisted were not detected.

The TCR sequence derives from a woman aged 40 to 50 in good health. The chain carries TRBV4-1 and TRBJ2-3; D remains ambiguous. Specimen: blood. The CDR3 bases are TGCGCCAGCAGCCAAGTCACCCTGGGGACAGATACGCAGTATTTT. As protein: CASSQVTLGTDTQYF.